This T cell receptor beta chain was obtained from a study of pediatric ulcerative colitis. Study outcomes and limitations: Repertoires came from total lymphocyte DNA, so rare subsets like regulatory T cells may be missed.

During colonoscopy, one to two rectal pinch biopsies were collected. CDR1 LGHNA and CDR2 YNFKEQ come from the germline V gene. Germline trimming cut 4 bases from V and 7 bases from J; bases unmatched to any gene: 8. The CDR3 has 15 residues. Using immunoSEQ multiplex PCR, the repertoire was profiled, and TCRdb retains in-frame clones only, with some absent. The sample consists of about 17,000 clones, just under 75% of them appearing once. A word on this clone: Its antigen is not identified.

This chain joins TRBV4-2 and TRBJ2-3; 10 bases map to TRBD2. The material sequenced was gut tissue. The TCR originated in a girl under 18 with moderate ulcerative colitis. Here the CDR3 reads CASSPPSGGANTQYF. The CDR3 nucleotides read TGTGCCAGCAGCCCCCCCAGCGGGGGGGCAAATACGCAGTATTTT.